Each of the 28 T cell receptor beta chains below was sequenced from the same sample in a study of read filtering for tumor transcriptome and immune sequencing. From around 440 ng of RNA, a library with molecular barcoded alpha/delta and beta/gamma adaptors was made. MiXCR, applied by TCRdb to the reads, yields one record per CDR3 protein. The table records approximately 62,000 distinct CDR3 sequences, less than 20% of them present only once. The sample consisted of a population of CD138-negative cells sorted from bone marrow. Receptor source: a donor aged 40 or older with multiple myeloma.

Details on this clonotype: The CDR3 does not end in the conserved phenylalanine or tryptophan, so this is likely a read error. CDR3 DNA: TGCGCCAGCAGCTTGGGTTGCTTGGCGGGTTACGATGAGCAGTTCCTC. This encodes CASSLGCLAGYDEQFL. The genes are TRBV5-1 and TRBJ2-1; possible D gene TRBD2, 5 bases. This CDR3 has 16 amino acids. Looked up from germline, CDR1 is SGHRS and CDR2 is YFSETQ. Trimming took off 0 bases at V and 8 bases at J, with 18 bases between the two ends.

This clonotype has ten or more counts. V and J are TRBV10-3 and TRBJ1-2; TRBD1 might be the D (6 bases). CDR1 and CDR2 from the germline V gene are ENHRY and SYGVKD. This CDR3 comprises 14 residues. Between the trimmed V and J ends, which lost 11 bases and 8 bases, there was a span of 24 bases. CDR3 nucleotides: TGTGCCGCTAGGGGTCAGCGGACAGAATACGGCTACACCTTC. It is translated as CAARGQRTEYGYTF.

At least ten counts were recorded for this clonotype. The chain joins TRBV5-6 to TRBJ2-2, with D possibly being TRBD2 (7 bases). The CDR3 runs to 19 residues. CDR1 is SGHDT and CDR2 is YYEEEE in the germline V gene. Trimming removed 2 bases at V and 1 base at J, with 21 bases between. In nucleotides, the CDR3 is TGTGCCAGCAGCTTCCCGAGGTGGGGGGGCACCTGGAACACCGGGGAGCTGTTTTTT. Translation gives CASSFPRWGGTWNTGELFF.

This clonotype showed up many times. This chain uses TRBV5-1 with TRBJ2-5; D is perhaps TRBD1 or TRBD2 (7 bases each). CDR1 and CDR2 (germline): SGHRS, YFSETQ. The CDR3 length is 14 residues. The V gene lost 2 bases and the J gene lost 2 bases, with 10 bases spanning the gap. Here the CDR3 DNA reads TGCGCCAGCAGCTTCCAGGGGGGGCAAGAGACCCAGTACTTC. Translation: CASSFQGGQETQYF. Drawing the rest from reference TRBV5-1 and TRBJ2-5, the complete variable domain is KAGVTQTPRYLIKTRGQQVTLSCSPISGHRSVSWYQQTPGQGLQFLFEYFSETQRNKGNFPGRFSGRQFSNSRSEMNVSTLELGDSALYLCASSFQGGQETQYFGPGTRLLVL.

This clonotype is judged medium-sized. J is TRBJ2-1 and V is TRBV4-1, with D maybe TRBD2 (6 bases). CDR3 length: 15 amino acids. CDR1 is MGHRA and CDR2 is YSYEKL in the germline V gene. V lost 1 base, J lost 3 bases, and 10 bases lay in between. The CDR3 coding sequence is TGCGCCAGCAGCCAAGTGGCGGGGTACTACAATGAGCAGTTCTTC. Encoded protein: CASSQVAGYYNEQFF.

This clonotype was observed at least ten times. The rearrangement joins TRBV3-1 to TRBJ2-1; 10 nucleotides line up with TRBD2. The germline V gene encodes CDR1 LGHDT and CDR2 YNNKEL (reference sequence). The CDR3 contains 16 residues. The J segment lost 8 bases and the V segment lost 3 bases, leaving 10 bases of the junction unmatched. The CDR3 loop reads CASSHEPGLAYDEQFF. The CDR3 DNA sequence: TGTGCCAGCAGCCATGAACCGGGACTAGCGTACGATGAGCAGTTCTTC.

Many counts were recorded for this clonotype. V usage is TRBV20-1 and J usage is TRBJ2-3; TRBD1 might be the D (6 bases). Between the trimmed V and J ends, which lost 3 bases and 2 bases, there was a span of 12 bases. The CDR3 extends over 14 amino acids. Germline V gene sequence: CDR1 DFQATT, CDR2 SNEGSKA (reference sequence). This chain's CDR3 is CSASTGPSTDTQYF. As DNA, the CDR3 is TGCAGTGCTAGCACAGGGCCGTCCACAGATACGCAGTATTTT.

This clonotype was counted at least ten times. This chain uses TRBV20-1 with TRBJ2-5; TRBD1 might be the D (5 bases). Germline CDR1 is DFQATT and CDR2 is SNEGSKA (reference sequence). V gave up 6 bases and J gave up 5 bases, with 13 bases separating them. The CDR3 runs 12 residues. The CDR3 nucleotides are TGCAGTGCCCAGACAGATGCTGAGACCCAGTACTTC. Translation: CSAQTDAETQYF.

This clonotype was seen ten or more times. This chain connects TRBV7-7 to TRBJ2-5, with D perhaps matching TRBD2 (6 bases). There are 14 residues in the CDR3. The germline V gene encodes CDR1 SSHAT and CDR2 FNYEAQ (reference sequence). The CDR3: CASGLGQGQETQYF. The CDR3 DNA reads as TGTGCTAGCGGCTTAGGCCAGGGACAAGAGACCCAGTACTTC.

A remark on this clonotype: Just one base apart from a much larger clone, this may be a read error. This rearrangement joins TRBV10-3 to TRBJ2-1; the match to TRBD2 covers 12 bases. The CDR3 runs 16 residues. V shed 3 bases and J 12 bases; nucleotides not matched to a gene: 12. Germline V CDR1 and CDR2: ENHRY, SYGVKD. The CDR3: CAISELAGGGLDGQFF. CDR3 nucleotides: TGTGCCATCAGTGAACTAGCGGGAGGAGGTCTGGATGGGCAGTTCTTC.

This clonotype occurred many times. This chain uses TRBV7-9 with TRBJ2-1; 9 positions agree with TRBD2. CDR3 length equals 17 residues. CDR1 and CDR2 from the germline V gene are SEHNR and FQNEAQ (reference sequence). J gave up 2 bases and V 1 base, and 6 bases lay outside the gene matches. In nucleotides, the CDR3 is TGTGCCAGCAGCTTAGGGGGGACTAGCAGACCCTACAATGAGCAGTTCTTC. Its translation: CASSLGGTSRPYNEQFF.

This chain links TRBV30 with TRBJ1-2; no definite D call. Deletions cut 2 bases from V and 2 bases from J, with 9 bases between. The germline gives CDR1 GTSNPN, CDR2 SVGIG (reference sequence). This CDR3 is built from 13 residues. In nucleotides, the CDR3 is TGTGCCTGGAGTCCGGTCGGGAACTATGGCTACACCTTC. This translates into CAWSPVGNYGYTF.

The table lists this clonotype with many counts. The CDR3 sequence is CASSITSGISEQYF. The CDR3 bases are TGTGCCAGTAGTATAACTAGCGGGATTTCCGAGCAGTACTTC. This rearrangement joins TRBV19 to TRBJ2-7; the match to TRBD2 covers 10 bases. Per the germline V gene, CDR1 is LNHDA and CDR2 is SQIVND (reference sequence). The V segment lost 2 bases and the J segment 6 bases; nucleotides outside the gene matches: 4. The CDR3 totals 14 residues.

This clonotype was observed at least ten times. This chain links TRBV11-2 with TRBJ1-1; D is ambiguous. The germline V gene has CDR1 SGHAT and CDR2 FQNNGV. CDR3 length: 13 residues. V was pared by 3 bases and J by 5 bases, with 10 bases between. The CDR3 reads CASSFPGGTEAFF. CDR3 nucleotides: TGTGCCAGCAGCTTCCCAGGAGGGACTGAAGCTTTCTTT. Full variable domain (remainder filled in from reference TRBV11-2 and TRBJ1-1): EAGVAQSPRYKIIEKRQSVAFWCNPISGHATLYWYQQILGQGPKLLIQFQNNGVVDDSQLPKDRFSAERLKGVDSTLKIQPAKLEDSAVYLCASSFPGGTEAFFGQGTRLTVV.

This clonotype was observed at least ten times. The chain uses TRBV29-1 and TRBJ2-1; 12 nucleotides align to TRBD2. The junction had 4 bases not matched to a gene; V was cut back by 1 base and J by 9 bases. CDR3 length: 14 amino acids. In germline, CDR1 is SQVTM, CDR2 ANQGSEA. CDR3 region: CSVEGLAGDGEQFF. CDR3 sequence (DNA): TGCAGCGTTGAAGGACTAGCGGGAGACGGTGAGCAGTTCTTC.

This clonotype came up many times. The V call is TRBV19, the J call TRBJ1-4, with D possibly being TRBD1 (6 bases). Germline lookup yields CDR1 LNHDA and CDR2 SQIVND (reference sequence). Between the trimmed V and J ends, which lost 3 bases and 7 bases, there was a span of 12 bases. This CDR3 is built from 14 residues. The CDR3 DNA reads TGTGCCAGTAGTATGCAACAGGGAATTGAAAAACTGTTTTTT. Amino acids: CASSMQQGIEKLFF.

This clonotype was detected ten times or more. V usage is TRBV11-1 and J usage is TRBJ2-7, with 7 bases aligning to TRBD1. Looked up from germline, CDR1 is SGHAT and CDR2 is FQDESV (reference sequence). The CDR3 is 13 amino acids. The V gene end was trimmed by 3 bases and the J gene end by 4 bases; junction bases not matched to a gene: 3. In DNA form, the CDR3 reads TGTGCCAGCAGCTTTGGGACAGATTACGAGCAGTACTTC. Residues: CASSFGTDYEQYF.

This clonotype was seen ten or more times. In nucleotides, the CDR3 is TGCAGCGTTGAAAGTAACCACTATGGCTACACCTTC. Its protein is CSVESNHYGYTF. The rearrangement uses TRBV29-1 and TRBJ1-2, with D unclear. V shed 2 bases and J shed 3 bases, with 7 bases lying between them. The CDR3 sequence is 12 residues long. Germline V gene data show CDR1 as SQVTM and CDR2 as ANQGSEA.

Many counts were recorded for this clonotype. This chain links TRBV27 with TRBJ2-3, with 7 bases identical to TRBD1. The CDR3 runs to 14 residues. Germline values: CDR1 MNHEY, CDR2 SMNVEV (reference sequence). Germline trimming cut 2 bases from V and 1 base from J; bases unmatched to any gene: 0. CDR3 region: CASSLDRGTDTQYF. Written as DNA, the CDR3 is TGTGCCAGCAGTTTAGACAGGGGCACAGATACGCAGTATTTT.

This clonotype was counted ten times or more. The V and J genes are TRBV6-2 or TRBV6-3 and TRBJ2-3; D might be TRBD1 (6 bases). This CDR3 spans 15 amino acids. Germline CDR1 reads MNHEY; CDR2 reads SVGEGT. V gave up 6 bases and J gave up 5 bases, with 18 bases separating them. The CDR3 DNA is TGTGCCAGCAGCCGCGACAGAAGCAGGGGAGATACGCAGTATTTT. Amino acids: CASSRDRSRGDTQYF.

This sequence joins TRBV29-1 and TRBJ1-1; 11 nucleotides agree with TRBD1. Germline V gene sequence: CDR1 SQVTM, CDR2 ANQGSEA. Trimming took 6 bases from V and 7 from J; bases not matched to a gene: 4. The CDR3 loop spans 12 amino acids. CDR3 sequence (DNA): TGCAGCGTGGGACAGGGGGGAAATGAAGCTTTCTTT. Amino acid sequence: CSVGQGGNEAFF.

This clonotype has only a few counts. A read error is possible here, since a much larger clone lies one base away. The CDR3 bases are TGCGCCAGCAGCTCTCGGACCAGTTACAATGAGCGGTTCTTC. It codes for CASSSRTSYNERFF. This chain connects TRBV5-1 to TRBJ2-1, with D hard to call. The CDR3 is 14 amino acids. Germline V CDR1 and CDR2: SGHRS, YFSETQ.

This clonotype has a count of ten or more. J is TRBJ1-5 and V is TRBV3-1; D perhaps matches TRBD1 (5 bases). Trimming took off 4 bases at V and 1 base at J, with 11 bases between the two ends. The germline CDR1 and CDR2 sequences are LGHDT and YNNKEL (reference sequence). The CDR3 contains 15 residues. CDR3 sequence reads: CASSPSGISNQPQHF. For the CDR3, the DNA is TGTGCCAGCAGCCCCTCAGGGATCAGCAATCAGCCCCAGCATTTT.

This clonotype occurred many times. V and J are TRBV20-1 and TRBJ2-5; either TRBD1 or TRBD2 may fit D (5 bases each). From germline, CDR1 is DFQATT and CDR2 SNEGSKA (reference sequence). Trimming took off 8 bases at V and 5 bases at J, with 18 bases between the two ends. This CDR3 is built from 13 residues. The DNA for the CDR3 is TGCAGTCAGGGTCGGGGTATTTTTGAGACCCAGTACTTC. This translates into CSQGRGIFETQYF.

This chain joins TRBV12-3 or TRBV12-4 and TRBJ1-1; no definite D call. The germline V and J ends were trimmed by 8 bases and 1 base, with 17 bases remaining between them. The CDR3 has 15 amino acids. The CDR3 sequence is CASRERVIGNTEAFF. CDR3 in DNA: TGTGCCAGCCGGGAACGCGTAATCGGGAACACTGAAGCTTTCTTT.

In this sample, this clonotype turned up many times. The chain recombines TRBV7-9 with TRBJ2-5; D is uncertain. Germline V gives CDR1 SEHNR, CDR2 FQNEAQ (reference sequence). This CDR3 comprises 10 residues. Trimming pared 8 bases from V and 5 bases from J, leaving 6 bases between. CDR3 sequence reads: CASGYETQYF. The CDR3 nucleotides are TGTGCCAGCGGGTATGAGACCCAGTACTTC.

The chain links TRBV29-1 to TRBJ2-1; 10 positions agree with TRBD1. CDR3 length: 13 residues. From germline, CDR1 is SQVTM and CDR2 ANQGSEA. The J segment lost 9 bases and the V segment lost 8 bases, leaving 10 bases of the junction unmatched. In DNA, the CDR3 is TGCAGCAAGACAGGGGGCGTCTATACTGAGCAGTTCTTC. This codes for CSKTGGVYTEQFF.

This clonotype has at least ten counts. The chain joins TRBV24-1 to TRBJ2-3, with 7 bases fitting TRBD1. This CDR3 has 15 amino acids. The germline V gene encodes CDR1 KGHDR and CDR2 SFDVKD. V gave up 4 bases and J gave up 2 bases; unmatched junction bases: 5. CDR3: CATSDPGQPTDTQYF. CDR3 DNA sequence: TGTGCCACCAGTGACCCGGGACAGCCCACAGATACGCAGTATTTT.